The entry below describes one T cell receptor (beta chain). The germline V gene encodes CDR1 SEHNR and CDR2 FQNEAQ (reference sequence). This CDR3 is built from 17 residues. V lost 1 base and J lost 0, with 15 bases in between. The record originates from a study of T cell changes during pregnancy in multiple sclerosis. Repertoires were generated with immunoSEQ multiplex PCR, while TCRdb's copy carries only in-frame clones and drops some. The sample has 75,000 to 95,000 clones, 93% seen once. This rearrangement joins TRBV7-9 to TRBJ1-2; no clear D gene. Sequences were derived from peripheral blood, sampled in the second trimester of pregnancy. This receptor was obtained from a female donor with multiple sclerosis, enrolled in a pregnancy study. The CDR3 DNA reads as TGTGCCAGCAGCTTAGTTGTCGGCGGAACTGCTAACTATGGCTACACCTTC. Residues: CASSLVVGGTANYGYTF.